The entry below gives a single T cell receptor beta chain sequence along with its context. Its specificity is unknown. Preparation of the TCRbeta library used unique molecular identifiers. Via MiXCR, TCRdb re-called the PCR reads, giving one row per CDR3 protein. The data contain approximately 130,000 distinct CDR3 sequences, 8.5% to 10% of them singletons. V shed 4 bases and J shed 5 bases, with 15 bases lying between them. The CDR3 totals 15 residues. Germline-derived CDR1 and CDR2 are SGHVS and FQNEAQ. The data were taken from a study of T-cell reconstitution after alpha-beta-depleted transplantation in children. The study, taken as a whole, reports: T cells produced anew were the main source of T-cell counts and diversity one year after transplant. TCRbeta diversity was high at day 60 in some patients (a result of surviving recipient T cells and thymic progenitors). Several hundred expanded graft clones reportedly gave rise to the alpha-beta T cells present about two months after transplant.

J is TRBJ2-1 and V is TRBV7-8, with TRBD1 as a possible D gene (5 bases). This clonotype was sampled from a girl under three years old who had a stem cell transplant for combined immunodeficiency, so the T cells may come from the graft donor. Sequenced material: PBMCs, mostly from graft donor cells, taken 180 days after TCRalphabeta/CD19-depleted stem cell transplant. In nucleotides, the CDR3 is TGTGCCAGCAGCTCCTTCGACAGTTTGAACAATGAGCAGTTCTTC. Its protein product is CASSSFDSLNNEQFF.